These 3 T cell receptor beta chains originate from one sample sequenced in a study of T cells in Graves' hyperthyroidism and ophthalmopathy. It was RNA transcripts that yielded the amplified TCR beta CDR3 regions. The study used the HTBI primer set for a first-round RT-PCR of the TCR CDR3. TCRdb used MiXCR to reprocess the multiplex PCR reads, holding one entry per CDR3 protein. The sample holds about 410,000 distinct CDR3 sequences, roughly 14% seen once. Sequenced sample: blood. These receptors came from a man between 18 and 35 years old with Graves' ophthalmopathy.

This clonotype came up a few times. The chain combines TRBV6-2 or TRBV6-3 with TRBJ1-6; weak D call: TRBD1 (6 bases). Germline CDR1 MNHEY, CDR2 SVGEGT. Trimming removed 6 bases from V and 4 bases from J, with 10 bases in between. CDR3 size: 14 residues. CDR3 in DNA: TGTGCCAGCAGCTACAGGGTTTATAATTCACCCCTCCACTTT. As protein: CASSYRVYNSPLHF.

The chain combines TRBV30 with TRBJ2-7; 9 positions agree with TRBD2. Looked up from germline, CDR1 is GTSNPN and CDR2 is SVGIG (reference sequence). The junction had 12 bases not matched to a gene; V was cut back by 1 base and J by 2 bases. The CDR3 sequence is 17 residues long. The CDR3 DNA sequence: TGTGCCTGGAGTGCTTTCAAACCGGGACTAGCTCCCTACGAGCAGTACTTC. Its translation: CAWSAFKPGLAPYEQYF.

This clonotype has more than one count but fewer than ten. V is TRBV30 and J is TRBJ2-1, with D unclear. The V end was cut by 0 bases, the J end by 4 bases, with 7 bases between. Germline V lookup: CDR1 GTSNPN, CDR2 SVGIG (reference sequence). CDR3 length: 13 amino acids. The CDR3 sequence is CAWSVWSYNEQFF. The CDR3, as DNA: TGTGCCTGGAGTGTATGGAGTTACAATGAGCAGTTCTTC.